The 14 T cell receptor beta chains below were found in one sample sequenced in a study of shared clonotypes between healthy human individuals. Profiling relied on immunoSEQ multiplex PCR, and the TCRdb table lists in-frame clones only, not all of them. The sample records about 2 million clones, approximately 95% being singletons. What was sequenced was naive CD4+ T cells sorted from blood. The subset was: CD45RA+ positively selected. All receptors come from a man in his late teens or twenties in good health.

The rearrangement uses TRBV4-3 and TRBJ2-1; the D gene is possibly TRBD2 (7 bases). CDR1 LGHNA and CDR2 YSLEER come from the germline V gene. The germline V and J ends were trimmed by 4 bases and 2 bases, with 12 bases remaining between them. The CDR3 runs to 15 residues. CDR3 DNA: TGCGCCAGCAGCCCCGCGGGGGCCCCCTACAATGAGCAGTTCTTC. Protein: CASSPAGAPYNEQFF.

This chain links TRBV6-5 with TRBJ2-7; D is undetermined. Between the trimmed V and J ends, which lost 6 bases and 0 bases, there was a span of 9 bases. The CDR3 loop spans 13 amino acids. Germline V gene lookup returns CDR1 MNHEY and CDR2 SVGAGI. CDR3 DNA sequence: TGTGCCAGCAGGTGGTCGTTCTCCTACGAGCAGTACTTC. This codes for CASRWSFSYEQYF.

V is TRBV4-1 and J is TRBJ2-3; a weak D match, TRBD1 (8 bases). This CDR3 is built from 16 residues. With 5 bases removed from V and 3 bases from J, the gap between germline ends came to 18 bases. Germline loops: CDR1 MGHRA, CDR2 YSYEKL. Here the CDR3 reads CASSSSGQGGTDTQYF. For the CDR3, the DNA is TGCGCCAGCAGCTCGTCAGGACAGGGAGGGACAGATACGCAGTATTTT.

The V gene is TRBV29-1, the J gene TRBJ1-5; D not certain. Trimming shortened V by 4 bases and J by 2 bases, and 9 bases separated the two germline ends. From germline, CDR1 is SQVTM and CDR2 ANQGSEA. This CDR3 region has 13 residues. The CDR3 loop reads CSVGPSGNQPQHF. In nucleotides, the CDR3 is TGCAGCGTTGGCCCAAGTGGCAATCAGCCCCAGCATTTT. Full variable domain (rest looked up from reference TRBV29-1 and TRBJ1-5): SAVISQKPSRDICQRGTSLTIQCQVDSQVTMMFWYRQQPGQSLTLIATANQGSEATYESGFVIDKFPISRPNLTFSTLTVSNMSPEDSSIYLCSVGPSGNQPQHFGDGTRLSIL.

This chain joins TRBV29-1 and TRBJ1-4; D is possibly TRBD1 (5 bases). This CDR3 spans 12 amino acids. Trimming took 6 bases from V and 0 from J, leaving 5 bases between them. Germline CDR1 and CDR2: SQVTM and ANQGSEA. CDR3 DNA: TGCAGCGTGACAGCAACTAATGAAAAACTGTTTTTT. It specifies CSVTATNEKLFF.

The chain carries TRBV30 and TRBJ2-6; the D is unclear. The V and J ends lost 0 bases and 2 bases respectively, with 11 bases between them. From germline, CDR1 is GTSNPN and CDR2 SVGIG (reference sequence). The CDR3 totals 16 residues. CDR3: CAWSVMGTAGANVLTF. In nucleotides, the CDR3 is TGTGCCTGGAGTGTAATGGGAACCGCTGGGGCCAACGTCCTGACTTTC. The whole variable domain, filled in from reference TRBV30 and TRBJ2-6, reads SQTIHQWPATLVQPVGSPLSLECTVEGTSNPNLYWYRQAAGRGLQLLFYSVGIGQISSEVPQNLSASRPQDRQFILSSKKLLLSDSGFYLCAWSVMGTAGANVLTFGAGSRLTVL.

A remark on this clone: The sample has other DNA sequences that encode this CDR3 too. The chain has TRBV5-1 and TRBJ1-4; D not certain. V was pared by 0 bases and J by 2 bases, with 5 bases between. The CDR3 sequence is 14 residues long. Per germline, CDR1 SGHRS and CDR2 YFSETQ. This CDR3 is CASSLGGTNEKLFF. The DNA of the CDR3 is TGCGCCAGCAGCTTGGGTGGGACTAATGAAAAACTGTTTTTT.

This clone is a singleton in its sample. The V and J genes are TRBV4-3 and TRBJ2-3, with no clear D. V dropped 0 bases and J dropped 3 bases, with 10 bases sitting between them. Germline values: CDR1 LGHNA, CDR2 YSLEER. The CDR3 has 15 amino acids. CDR3 in amino acids: CASSQDAPRTDTQYF. CDR3 DNA: TGCGCCAGCAGCCAAGATGCCCCTCGGACAGATACGCAGTATTTT.

The gene calls are TRBV2 and TRBJ2-1; D is unclear. CDR1 SNHLY and CDR2 FYNNEI come from the germline V gene. Trimming pared 3 bases from V and 6 bases from J, leaving 9 bases between. The CDR3 totals 13 residues. The CDR3 loop reads CASSDSPINEQFF. For the CDR3, the DNA is TGTGCCAGCAGTGATTCCCCAATCAATGAGCAGTTCTTC.

To note about this clone: Different DNA sequences within this sample yield the same CDR3. The rearrangement links TRBV5-4 to TRBJ2-6; the D is unclear. The V gene lost 0 bases and the J gene lost 1 base, with 5 bases spanning the gap. This CDR3 contains 15 residues. Germline values: CDR1 SGHNT, CDR2 YYREEE (reference sequence). The CDR3 is CASSLEGSGANVLTF. Written as DNA, the CDR3 is TGTGCCAGCAGCTTGGAGGGTTCTGGGGCCAACGTCCTGACTTTC.

This rearrangement joins TRBV21-1 to TRBJ2-5; the table gives TRBD2 as D, unverified against the DNA. TRBV21-1 corresponds to a pseudogene. The CDR3 runs to 16 residues. CDR3 region: CASTPDSGRKQETQYF. The CDR3 coding sequence is TGTGCCAGCACCCCGGACTCTGGGCGGAAACAAGAGACCCAGTACTTC.

On this clone itself: Additional DNA sequences in this sample encode the identical CDR3. The chain is built from TRBV29-1 and TRBJ2-5, with 10 bases aligning to TRBD1. V shed 6 bases and J 5 bases; nucleotides not matched to a gene: 6. CDR1 is SQVTM and CDR2 is ANQGSEA in the germline V gene. This CDR3 is built from 13 residues. The CDR3 DNA is TGCAGCGTGGGGACAGGGGTGGGGGAGACCCAGTACTTC. It specifies CSVGTGVGETQYF.

The chain couples TRBV5-4 to TRBJ2-7; D assignment may be TRBD1 or TRBD2 (6 bases each). This CDR3 contains 15 residues. Looked up from germline, CDR1 is SGHNT and CDR2 is YYREEE (reference sequence). Trimming stripped 4 bases from V and 5 bases from J, with 19 bases between. In DNA form, the CDR3 reads TGTGCCAGCAGCCGGCGGGGCAGGGGTCTCGACGAGCAGTACTTC. Protein product: CASSRRGRGLDEQYF.

This clone was counted once. The chain employs TRBV29-1 and TRBJ1-1, with a tentative D call TRBD1 (5 bases). V lost 4 bases, J lost 0 bases, and 9 bases lay in between. The length of the CDR3 is 13 residues. Germline CDR1 SQVTM, CDR2 ANQGSEA. The DNA of the CDR3 is TGCAGCGTTGGACAGCCCATGAACACTGAAGCTTTCTTT. Translated: CSVGQPMNTEAFF.